A single sample gave rise to the 21 T cell receptor beta chains below, sequenced in a study of T cell repertoires in cytomegalovirus infection. No antigens are known for them. A single record per CDR3 protein comes from TCRdb applying MiXCR to the reads. Among 300,000 to 400,000 distinct CDR3 sequences listed, 20% to 25% were seen once. The sample consisted of cultured PBMCs, taken from culture after CMV antigen stimulation. Receptors originate from a human donor in good health (CMV status not recorded). Some clones in this sample may be carry-over from other donors' samples.

V is TRBV7-6 and J is TRBJ2-1; 8 bases fit TRBD2. The V and J ends lost 4 bases and 13 bases, in that order; junction bases with no gene match: 6. This CDR3 has 12 residues. Germline values: CDR1 SGHVS, CDR2 FNYEAQ. CDR3 loop: CASSYMGLDQFF. The CDR3 bases are TGTGCCAGCAGCTACATGGGACTAGATCAGTTCTTC.

The table lists this clonotype with many counts. This chain connects TRBV7-2 to TRBJ2-1; D remains ambiguous. The CDR3 extends over 14 amino acids. V was trimmed by 3 bases and J by 6 bases, leaving 12 bases between them. Germline V lookup: CDR1 SGHTA, CDR2 FQGNSA. CDR3 region: CASSFDSNSNEQFF. The CDR3 DNA reads as TGTGCCAGCAGCTTTGATAGCAACTCCAATGAGCAGTTCTTC.

V gene TRBV18 combines with J gene TRBJ2-6; D remains ambiguous. This CDR3 is built from 22 residues. The V gene lost 0 bases and the J gene lost 0 bases, with 24 bases spanning the gap. Germline values: CDR1 KGHSH, CDR2 LQKENI. CDR3: CASSPPLRSRQITFSGANVLTF. In nucleotides, the CDR3 is TGTGCCAGCTCACCACCCCTCCGCTCCAGACAAATAACCTTCTCTGGGGCCAACGTCCTGACTTTC.

The chain employs TRBV29-1 and TRBJ1-3; D is undetermined. The CDR3 runs 12 residues. The V and J ends lost 4 bases and 4 bases respectively, with 8 bases between them. Germline lookup yields CDR1 SQVTM and CDR2 ANQGSEA. This CDR3 is CSVGETGNTIYF. The CDR3 nucleotides are TGCAGCGTTGGGGAAACCGGAAACACCATATATTTT.

A word on this clonotype: A read error may be the cause here, since a much bigger clone is one base away. The CDR3 carries no conserved terminal phenylalanine or tryptophan, so it likely arises from a read error. The J gene is TRBJ2-4, the V gene TRBV7-2; D unclear. Trimming removed 4 bases from V and 1 base from J, with 8 bases in between. CDR3 length equals 14 residues. CDR1 is SGHTA, CDR2 FQGNSA, per germline. The CDR3 spells CASSSLGAKNIQYY. Here the CDR3 DNA reads TGTGCCAGCAGCTCCCTAGGGGCCAAAAACATTCAGTACTAC.

By share of the sample, this clonotype is medium-sized. The rearrangement uses TRBV20-1 and TRBJ2-1; 8 positions match TRBD2. The V gene's germline CDR1 is DFQATT and CDR2 SNEGSKA (reference sequence). V was pared by 5 bases and J by 4 bases, with 7 bases of the junction left unmatched. The CDR3 totals 14 residues. The CDR3 DNA follows: TGCAGTGCTTTGACTAGCGTCAGTTACAATGAGCAGTTCTTC. Its protein product is CSALTSVSYNEQFF.

The sample holds a few counts of this clonotype. This chain joins TRBV6-2 or TRBV6-3 and TRBJ2-7, with D tentatively TRBD2 (6 bases). Germline V lookup: CDR1 MNHEY, CDR2 SVGEGT. Trimming took 0 bases from V and 7 from J, leaving 13 bases between them. This CDR3 has 14 residues. CDR3 loop: CASSYSGLAGEQYV. The CDR3 DNA follows: TGTGCCAGCAGTTACTCCGGTCTGGCGGGGGAGCAGTACGTC.

This clonotype has just a few counts. The chain carries TRBV5-5 and TRBJ2-7; a possible D gene is TRBD2 (7 bases). The CDR3 totals 19 residues. Germline V CDR1 and CDR2: SGHKS, YYEKEE (reference sequence). With 0 bases removed from V and 0 bases from J, the gap between germline ends came to 22 bases. The CDR3 region is CASSLARGGLSRSSYEQYV. The DNA of the CDR3 is TGTGCCAGCAGCTTGGCCCGCGGGGGCCTTTCCCGGAGCTCCTACGAGCAGTACGTC.

This chain links TRBV2 with TRBJ2-5, with 12 bases aligning to TRBD2. V shed 11 bases and J 4 bases; nucleotides not matched to a gene: 5. This CDR3 contains 13 residues. Per germline, CDR1 SNHLY and CDR2 FYNNEI. The CDR3 sequence: CAWEGLAGETQYF. Written as DNA, the CDR3 is TGTGCCTGGGAGGGACTAGCGGGAGAGACCCAGTACTTC. Full variable domain (missing parts from reference TRBV2 and TRBJ2-5): EPEVTQTPSHQVTQMGQEVILRCVPISNHLYFYWYRQILGQKVEFLVSFYNNEISEKSEIFDDQFSVERPDGSNFTLKIRSTKLEDSAMYFCAWEGLAGETQYFGPGTRLLVL.

The V gene is TRBV29-1, the J gene TRBJ2-1; D is possibly TRBD2 (6 bases). The CDR3 has 14 residues. V was trimmed by 7 bases and J by 0 bases, leaving 13 bases between them. Germline V gene data show CDR1 as SQVTM and CDR2 as ANQGSEA. As DNA, the CDR3 is TGCAGCGCCCGGGGGAGAAGCTCCTACAATGAGCAGTTCTTC. Amino acid sequence: CSARGRSSYNEQFF.

This clonotype was found once. The chain is built from TRBV24-1 and TRBJ2-5, with TRBD2 matching over 11 bases. From germline, CDR1 is KGHDR and CDR2 SFDVKD. This CDR3 comprises 16 residues. The V segment lost 5 bases and the J segment 2 bases; nucleotides outside the gene matches: 6. CDR3 loop: CATSVISGRGQETQYF. CDR3 nucleotides: TGTGCCACCAGTGTCATTAGCGGGAGGGGTCAAGAGACCCAGTACTTC.

This clonotype has just a few counts. The chain carries TRBV7-6 and TRBJ2-6, with TRBD1 matching over 9 bases. Germline V gene lookup returns CDR1 SGHVS and CDR2 FNYEAQ. The ends lost 2 bases at V and 1 base at J; junction bases unmatched: 15. The CDR3 is 21 amino acids. The CDR3 sequence is CASSLPKIRDRESSGANVLTF. The CDR3 nucleotides read TGTGCCAGCAGCTTACCAAAAATCCGGGACAGGGAGTCTTCTGGGGCCAACGTCCTGACTTTC. Filled out from reference TRBV7-6 and TRBJ2-6, the complete variable domain reads GAGVSQSPRYKVTKRGQDVALRCDPISGHVSLYWYRQALGQGPEFLTYFNYEAQQDKSGLPNDRFSAERPEGSISTLTIQRTEQRDSAMYRCASSLPKIRDRESSGANVLTFGAGSRLTVL.

The chain has TRBV9 and TRBJ2-2; weak D call: TRBD1 (6 bases). CDR1 is SGDLS, CDR2 YYNGEE, per germline. Deletions cut 0 bases from V and 1 base from J, with 10 bases between. This CDR3 spans 16 amino acids. CDR3 in amino acids: CASSVVPQGNTGELFF. In DNA, the CDR3 is TGTGCCAGCAGCGTAGTACCACAGGGGAACACCGGGGAGCTGTTTTTT. The whole variable domain, remainder taken from reference TRBV9 and TRBJ2-2, is DSGVTQTPKHLITATGQRVTLRCSPRSGDLSVYWYQQSLDQGLQFLIQYYNGEERAKGNILERFSAQQFPDLHSELNLSSLELGDSALYFCASSVVPQGNTGELFFGEGSRLTVL.

This clonotype was recorded a few times. The chain links TRBV5-1 to TRBJ2-2; TRBD2 matches 8 bases. With 2 bases clipped from V and 1 base from J, the junction kept 1 base outside the gene matches. Germline CDR1 and CDR2: SGHRS and YFSETQ. This CDR3 comprises 15 residues. Here the CDR3 DNA reads TGCGCCAGCAGCTTTAGCGGGAAGAACACCGGGGAGCTGTTTTTT. The encoded protein is CASSFSGKNTGELFF.

The genes are TRBV2 and TRBJ1-5, with D hard to call. This CDR3 spans 15 amino acids. CDR1 SNHLY and CDR2 FYNNEI come from the germline V gene. The V end lost 8 bases, the J end lost 5 bases, and 19 bases lay between the germline ends. CDR3 region: CASQPGFSADQPQHF. Written as DNA, the CDR3 is TGTGCCAGCCAACCAGGATTCTCGGCCGATCAGCCCCAGCATTTT.

The V and J genes are TRBV12-3 or TRBV12-4 and TRBJ2-6; 7 nucleotides line up with TRBD1. The ends lost 3 bases at V and 0 bases at J; junction bases unmatched: 5. This CDR3 is 17 amino acids long. The CDR3 sequence: CASSFRAGGSGANVLTF. The CDR3 nucleotides are TGTGCCAGCAGTTTTAGGGCAGGGGGCTCTGGGGCCAACGTCCTGACTTTC.

There are many counts of this clonotype. The chain couples TRBV10-3 to TRBJ2-1; D is possibly TRBD2 (6 bases). Trimming removed 6 bases at V and 9 bases at J, with 12 bases between. This CDR3 spans 12 amino acids. Germline CDR1 reads ENHRY; CDR2 reads SYGVKD. CDR3 coding DNA: TGTGCCATCAGCCCGGGAGCGGGTGAGCAGTTCTTC. Residues: CAISPGAGEQFF.

The chain employs TRBV10-3 and TRBJ2-1; TRBD1 is a possible D gene (6 bases). Germline V gene sequence: CDR1 ENHRY, CDR2 SYGVKD. Trimming removed 4 bases from V and 1 base from J, with 11 bases in between. The CDR3 covers 15 residues. The CDR3 region has the DNA TGTGCCATCAGTGCCGACAGGTCGTCCTACAATGAGCAGTTCTTC. Translated: CAISADRSSYNEQFF.

A word on this clonotype: A much larger clone lies one base from this, so it may be a read error. The chain combines TRBV19 with TRBJ2-1; 11 bases align to TRBD2. The length of the CDR3 is 17 residues. The V and J ends lost 6 bases and 4 bases, in that order; junction bases with no gene match: 11. Germline lookup yields CDR1 LNHDA and CDR2 SQIVND (reference sequence). The chain's CDR3 is CASSNRRLAGGYNEQFF. DNA of the CDR3: TGTGCCAGTAGCAATCGGCGGCTAGCGGGAGGTTACAATGAGCAGTTCTTC.

This clonotype was counted at least ten times. The chain recombines TRBV6-1 with TRBJ1-4; D uncertain. CDR3 length: 17 amino acids. The germline V gene encodes CDR1 MNHNS and CDR2 SASEGT. Trimming took off 5 bases at V and 0 bases at J, with 16 bases between the two ends. The CDR3 DNA reads TGTGCCAGCAGTTCCCAGAATCCGGGAGCAACTAATGAAAAACTGTTTTTT. This gives the protein CASSSQNPGATNEKLFF.

The table lists this clonotype with a few counts. The V and J genes are TRBV10-3 and TRBJ2-1; 9 bases line up with TRBD2. The V and J ends lost 2 bases and 15 bases, in that order; junction bases with no gene match: 5. Looked up from germline, CDR1 is ENHRY and CDR2 is SYGVKD. The CDR3 is 12 amino acids. CDR3 protein: CAISEAGGALFF. The CDR3 DNA sequence: TGTGCCATCAGTGAGGCGGGAGGGGCCCTGTTCTTC.